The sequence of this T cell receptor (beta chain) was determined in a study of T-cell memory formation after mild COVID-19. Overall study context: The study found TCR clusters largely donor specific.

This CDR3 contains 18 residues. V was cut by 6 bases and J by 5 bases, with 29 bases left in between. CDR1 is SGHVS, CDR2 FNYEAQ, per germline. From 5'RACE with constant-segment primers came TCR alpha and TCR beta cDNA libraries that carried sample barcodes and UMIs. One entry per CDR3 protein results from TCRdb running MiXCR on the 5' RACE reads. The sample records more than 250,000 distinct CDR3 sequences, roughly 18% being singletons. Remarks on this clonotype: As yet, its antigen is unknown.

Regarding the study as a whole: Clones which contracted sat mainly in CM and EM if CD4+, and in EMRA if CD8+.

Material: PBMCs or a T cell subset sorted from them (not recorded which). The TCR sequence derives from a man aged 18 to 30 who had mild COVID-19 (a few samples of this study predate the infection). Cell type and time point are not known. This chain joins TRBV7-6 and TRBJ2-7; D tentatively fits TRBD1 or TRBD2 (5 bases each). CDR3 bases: TGTGCCAGCAGAACCGGGACGACCGGAAAAGCCCATCCACACGAGCAGTACGTC. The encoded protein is CASRTGTTGKAHPHEQYV.